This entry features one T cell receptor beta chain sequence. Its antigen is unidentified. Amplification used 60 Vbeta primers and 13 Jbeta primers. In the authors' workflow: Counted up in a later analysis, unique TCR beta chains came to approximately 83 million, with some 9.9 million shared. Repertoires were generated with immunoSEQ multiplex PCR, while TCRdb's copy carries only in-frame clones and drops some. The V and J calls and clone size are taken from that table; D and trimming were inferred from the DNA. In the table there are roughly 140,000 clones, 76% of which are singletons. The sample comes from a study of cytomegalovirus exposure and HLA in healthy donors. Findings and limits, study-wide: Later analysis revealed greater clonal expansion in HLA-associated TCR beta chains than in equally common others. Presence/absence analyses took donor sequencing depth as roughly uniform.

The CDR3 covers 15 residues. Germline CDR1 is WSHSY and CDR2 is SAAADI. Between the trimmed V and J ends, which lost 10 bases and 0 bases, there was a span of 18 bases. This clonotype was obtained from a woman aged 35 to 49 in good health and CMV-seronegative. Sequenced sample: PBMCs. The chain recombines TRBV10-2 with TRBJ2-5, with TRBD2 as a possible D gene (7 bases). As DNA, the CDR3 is TGCGCCACCAAAGCGGGGACAAATTACCAAGAGACCCAGTACTTC. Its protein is CATKAGTNYQETQYF.